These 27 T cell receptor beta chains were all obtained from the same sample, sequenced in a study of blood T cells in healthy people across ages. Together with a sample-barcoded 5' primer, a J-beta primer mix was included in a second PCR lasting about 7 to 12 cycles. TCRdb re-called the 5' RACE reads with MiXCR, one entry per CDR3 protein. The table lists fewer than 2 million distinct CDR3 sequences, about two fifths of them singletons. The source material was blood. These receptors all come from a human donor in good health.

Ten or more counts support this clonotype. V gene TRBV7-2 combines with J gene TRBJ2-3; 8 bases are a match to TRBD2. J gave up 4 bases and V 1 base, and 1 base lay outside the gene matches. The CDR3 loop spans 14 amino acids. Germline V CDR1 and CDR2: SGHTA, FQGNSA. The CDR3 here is CASSLVSGADTQYF. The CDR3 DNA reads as TGTGCCAGCAGCTTAGTTAGCGGGGCAGATACGCAGTATTTT.

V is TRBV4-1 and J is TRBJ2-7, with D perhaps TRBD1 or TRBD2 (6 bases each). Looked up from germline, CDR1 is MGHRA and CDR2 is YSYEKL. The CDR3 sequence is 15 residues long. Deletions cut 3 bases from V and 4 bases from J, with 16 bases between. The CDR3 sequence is CASSQYGGGGYEQYF. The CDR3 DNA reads TGCGCCAGCAGCCAGTACGGAGGAGGGGGGTACGAGCAGTACTTC.

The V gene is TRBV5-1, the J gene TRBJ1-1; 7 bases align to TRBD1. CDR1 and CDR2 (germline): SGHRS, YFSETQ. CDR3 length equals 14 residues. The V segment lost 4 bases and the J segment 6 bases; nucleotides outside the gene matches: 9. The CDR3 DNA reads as TGCGCCAGCAGCCATGAGGACAGGTGGGCTGAAGCTTTCTTT. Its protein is CASSHEDRWAEAFF.

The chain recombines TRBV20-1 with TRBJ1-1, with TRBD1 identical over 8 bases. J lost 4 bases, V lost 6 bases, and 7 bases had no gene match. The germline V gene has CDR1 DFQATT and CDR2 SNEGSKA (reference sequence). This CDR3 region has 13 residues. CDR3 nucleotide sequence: TGCAGTGCGAGCCCTGACAGGGGCACTGAAGCTTTCTTT. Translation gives CSASPDRGTEAFF.

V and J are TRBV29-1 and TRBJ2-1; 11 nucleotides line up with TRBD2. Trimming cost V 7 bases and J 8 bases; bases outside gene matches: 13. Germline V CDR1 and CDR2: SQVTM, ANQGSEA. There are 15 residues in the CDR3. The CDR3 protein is CSAKRIAGGPHEQFF. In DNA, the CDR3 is TGCAGCGCCAAAAGGATAGCGGGGGGGCCCCATGAGCAGTTCTTC.

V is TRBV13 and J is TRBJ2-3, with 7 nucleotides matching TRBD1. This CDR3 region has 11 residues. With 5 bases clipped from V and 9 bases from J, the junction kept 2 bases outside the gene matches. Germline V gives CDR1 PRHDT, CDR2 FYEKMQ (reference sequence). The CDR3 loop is CASSEQGTQYF. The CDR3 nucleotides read TGTGCCAGCAGCGAACAGGGGACGCAGTATTTT.

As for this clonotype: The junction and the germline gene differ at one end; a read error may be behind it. CDR3 bases: TGTGCCAGCAGGACCGACCCCTACGAGCGGTACTTC. As protein: CASRTDPYERYF. The chain recombines TRBV6-1 with TRBJ2-7; D gene ambiguous. The CDR3 is 12 residues long. The germline gives CDR1 MNHNS, CDR2 SASEGT.

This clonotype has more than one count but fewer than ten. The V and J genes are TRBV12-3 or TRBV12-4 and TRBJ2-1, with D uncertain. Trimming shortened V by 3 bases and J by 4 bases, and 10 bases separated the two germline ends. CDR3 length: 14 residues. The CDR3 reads CASSFSASYNEQFF. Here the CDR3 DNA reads TGTGCCAGCAGTTTTTCCGCGTCGTACAATGAGCAGTTCTTC.

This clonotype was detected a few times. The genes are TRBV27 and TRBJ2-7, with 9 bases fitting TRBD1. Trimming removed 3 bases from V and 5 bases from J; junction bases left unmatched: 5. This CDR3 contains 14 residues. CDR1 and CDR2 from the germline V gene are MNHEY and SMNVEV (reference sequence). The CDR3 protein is CASSFGTGRNEQYF. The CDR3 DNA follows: TGTGCCAGCAGTTTCGGGACAGGGAGGAACGAGCAGTACTTC.

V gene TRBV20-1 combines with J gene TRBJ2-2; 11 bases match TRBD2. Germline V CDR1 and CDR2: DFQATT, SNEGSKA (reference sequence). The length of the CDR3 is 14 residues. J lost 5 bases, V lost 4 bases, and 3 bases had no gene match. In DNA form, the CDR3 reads TGCAGTGCTACGACTAGCGGGGAAACCGGGGAGCTGTTTTTT. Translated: CSATTSGETGELFF.

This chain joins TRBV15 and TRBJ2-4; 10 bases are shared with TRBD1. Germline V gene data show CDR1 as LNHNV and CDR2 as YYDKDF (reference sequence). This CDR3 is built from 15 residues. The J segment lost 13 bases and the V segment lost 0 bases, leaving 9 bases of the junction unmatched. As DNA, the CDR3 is TGTGCCACCAGCAGAGATCTGGGACAGGGGTTGGAGCAGTACTTC. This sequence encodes CATSRDLGQGLEQYF.

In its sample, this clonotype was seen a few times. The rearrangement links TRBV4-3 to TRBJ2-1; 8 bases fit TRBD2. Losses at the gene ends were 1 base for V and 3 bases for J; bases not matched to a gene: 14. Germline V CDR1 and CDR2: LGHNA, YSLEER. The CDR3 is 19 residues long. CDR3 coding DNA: TGCGCCAGCAGCCAAGCCCCCTTTAGTAGCGGGGAAAACTACAATGAGCAGTTCTTC. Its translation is CASSQAPFSSGENYNEQFF.

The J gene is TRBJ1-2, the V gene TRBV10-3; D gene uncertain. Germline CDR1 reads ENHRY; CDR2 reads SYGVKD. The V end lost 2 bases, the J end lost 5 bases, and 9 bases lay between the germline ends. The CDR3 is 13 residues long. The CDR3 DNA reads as TGTGCCATCAGTGAGAAGGGTCCGTATGGCTACACCTTC. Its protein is CAISEKGPYGYTF.

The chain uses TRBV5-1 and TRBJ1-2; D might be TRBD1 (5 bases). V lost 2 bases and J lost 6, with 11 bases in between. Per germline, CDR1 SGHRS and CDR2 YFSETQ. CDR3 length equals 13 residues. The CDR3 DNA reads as TGCGCCAGCAGCTTCGAGAGGGGAGATGGCTACACCTTC. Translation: CASSFERGDGYTF.

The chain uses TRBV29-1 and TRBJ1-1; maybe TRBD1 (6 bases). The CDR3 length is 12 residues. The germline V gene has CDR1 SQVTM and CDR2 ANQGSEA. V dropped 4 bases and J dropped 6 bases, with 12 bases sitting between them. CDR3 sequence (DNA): TGCAGCGTTGTAGGGGGAGTCGCTGAAGCTTTCTTT. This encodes CSVVGGVAEAFF.

The CDR3 here is CASSLLLTGGKAFF. CDR3 bases: TGTGCCAGCAGCTTACTCCTAACAGGGGGCAAAGCTTTCTTT. The chain links TRBV11-2 to TRBJ1-1, with 9 bases fitting TRBD1. Germline CDR1 SGHAT, CDR2 FQNNGV. J lost 9 bases, V lost 2 bases, and 7 bases had no gene match. This CDR3 is built from 14 residues.

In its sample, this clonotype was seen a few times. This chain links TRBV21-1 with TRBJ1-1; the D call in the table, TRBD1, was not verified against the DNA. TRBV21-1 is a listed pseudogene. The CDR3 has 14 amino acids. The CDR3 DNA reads TGTGCCAGCATTCAAGGTTCAGGGCGGACTGAAGCTTTCTTT. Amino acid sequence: CASIQGSGRTEAFF.

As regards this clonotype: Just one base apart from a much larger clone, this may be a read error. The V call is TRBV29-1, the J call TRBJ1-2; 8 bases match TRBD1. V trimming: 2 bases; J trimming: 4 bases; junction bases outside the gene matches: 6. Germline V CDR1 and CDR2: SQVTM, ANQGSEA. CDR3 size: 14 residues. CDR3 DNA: TGCAGCGTTGAAAGTCCAGGGGGCGGCTATGGCTACACCTTC. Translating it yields CSVESPGGGYGYTF.

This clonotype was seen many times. The CDR3 spells CAISDPSRARGDTEAFF. The CDR3 DNA reads as TGTGCCATCAGTGACCCCAGCAGGGCACGGGGAGACACTGAAGCTTTCTTT. The genes are TRBV10-3 and TRBJ1-1; a weak D match, TRBD1 (5 bases). This CDR3 has 17 residues. V lost 3 bases and J lost 3, with 20 bases in between. Germline V lookup: CDR1 ENHRY, CDR2 SYGVKD.

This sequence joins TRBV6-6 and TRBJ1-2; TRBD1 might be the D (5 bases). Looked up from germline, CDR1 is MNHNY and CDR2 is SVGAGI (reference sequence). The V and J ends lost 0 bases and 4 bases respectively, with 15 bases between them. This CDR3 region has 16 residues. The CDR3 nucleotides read TGTGCCAGCAGTTACTCGGGGCGATCCCGGTCCTATGGCTACACCTTC. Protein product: CASSYSGRSRSYGYTF.

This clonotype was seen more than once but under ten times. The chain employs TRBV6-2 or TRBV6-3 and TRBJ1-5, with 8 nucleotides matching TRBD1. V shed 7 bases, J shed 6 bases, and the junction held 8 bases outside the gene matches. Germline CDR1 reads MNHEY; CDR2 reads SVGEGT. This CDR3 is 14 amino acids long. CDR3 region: CASNIRGHGQPQHF. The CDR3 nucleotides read TGTGCCAGCAACATCAGGGGGCACGGTCAGCCCCAGCATTTT.

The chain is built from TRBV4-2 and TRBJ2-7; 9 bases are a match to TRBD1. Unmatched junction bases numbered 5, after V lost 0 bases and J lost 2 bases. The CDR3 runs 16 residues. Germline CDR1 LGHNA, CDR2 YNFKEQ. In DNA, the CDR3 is TGTGCCAGCAGCCAAGATTTATGGGACAGGGCCTACGAGCAGTACTTC. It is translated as CASSQDLWDRAYEQYF.

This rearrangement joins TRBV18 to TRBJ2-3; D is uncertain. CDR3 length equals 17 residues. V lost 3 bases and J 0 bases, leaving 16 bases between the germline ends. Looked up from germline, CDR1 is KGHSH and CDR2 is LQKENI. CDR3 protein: CASSPNTPTLSTDTQYF. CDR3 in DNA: TGTGCCAGCTCACCCAATACACCGACATTGAGCACAGATACGCAGTATTTT.

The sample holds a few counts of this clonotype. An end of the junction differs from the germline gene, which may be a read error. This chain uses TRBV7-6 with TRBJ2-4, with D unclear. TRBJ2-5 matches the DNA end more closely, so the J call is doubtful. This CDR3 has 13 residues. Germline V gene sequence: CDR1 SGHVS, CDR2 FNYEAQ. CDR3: CAGSFPPQETQYF. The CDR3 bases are TGTGCCGGCAGCTTCCCCCCGCAAGAGACCCAGTACTTC.

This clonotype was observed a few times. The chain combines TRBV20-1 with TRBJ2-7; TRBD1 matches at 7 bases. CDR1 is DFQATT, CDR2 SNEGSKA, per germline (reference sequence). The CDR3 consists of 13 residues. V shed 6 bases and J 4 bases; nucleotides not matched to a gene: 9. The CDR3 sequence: CSAGPGQQYEQYF. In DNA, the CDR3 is TGCAGTGCCGGGCCGGGACAGCAATACGAGCAGTACTTC.

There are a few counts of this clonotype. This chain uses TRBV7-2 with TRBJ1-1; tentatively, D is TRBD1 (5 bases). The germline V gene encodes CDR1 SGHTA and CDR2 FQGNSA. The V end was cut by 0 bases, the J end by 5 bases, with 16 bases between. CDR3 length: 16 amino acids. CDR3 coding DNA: TGTGCCAGCAGCTTAGCGTCCTTGCAGGGAAAAACTGAAGCTTTCTTT. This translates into CASSLASLQGKTEAFF.

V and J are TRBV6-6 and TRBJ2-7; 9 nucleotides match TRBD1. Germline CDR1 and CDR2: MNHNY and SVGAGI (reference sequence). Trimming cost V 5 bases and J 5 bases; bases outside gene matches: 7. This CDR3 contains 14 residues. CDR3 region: CASSRTGEYNEQYF. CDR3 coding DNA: TGTGCCAGCAGTAGGACAGGGGAGTACAACGAGCAGTACTTC.